This T cell receptor beta chain derives from a study of OX40 agonist ivuxolimab in advanced cancers. Study context: Patients undergoing dose escalation presented with hepatocellular carcinoma, melanoma, renal cell or head and neck cancer.

The study, taken as a whole, reports: Clonal expansion from baseline to week 6 occurred in both CD4+ and CD8+ T cells.

A note on this clone: The antigen remains unidentified.

The repertoire was sequenced with immunoSEQ multiplex PCR; TCRdb's copy has only in-frame clones and lacks some. The table lists 60,000 or so clones, around 82% of them singletons. Trimming took 8 bases from V and 8 from J; bases not matched to a gene: 8. Germline loops: CDR1 MNHEY, CDR2 SVGAGI. The CDR3 has 12 residues. The origin of this receptor is an adult with an advanced solid tumor such as melanoma, head and neck, liver or kidney cancer. This chain joins TRBV6-5 and TRBJ2-7, with TRBD1 matching over 8 bases. The sequencing here drew on CD4+ or CD8+ T cells sorted from blood, taken in a trial of the OX40 agonist ivuxolimab. CDR3 nucleotide sequence: TGTGCCAGCGCGGACAGGGCTTTGAAGCAGTACTTC. As protein: CASADRALKQYF.